This TCR beta chain was recovered during a study of cytomegalovirus exposure and HLA in healthy donors. Study-level results: DRB1 showed the most TCR associations and HLA-C the fewest in a later analysis, as rates varied by HLA locus. Common viral pathogens (according to a later analysis) appeared linked to several of the most significant clusters.

Trimming removed 4 bases from V and 8 bases from J; junction bases left unmatched: 13. Germline values: CDR1 SGDLS, CDR2 YYNGEE. This CDR3 has 15 residues. A remark on this clone: The antigen is not known.

The study ran its PCR with 60 Vbeta and 13 Jbeta primers. Produced via immunoSEQ multiplex PCR; TCRdb's table is partial and in-frame only. The sample comprises approximately 170,000 clones, approximately 80% of which are singletons, and 0.7% to 0.85% rests with the top ten. This sequence was found in a female donor in good health and CMV-seronegative. Source material: PBMCs. The chain is built from TRBV9 and TRBJ2-3; 7 bases are a match to TRBD1. The CDR3 nucleotides read TGTGCCAGCAGCACCTCGGACAGGCCACAGAGTACGCAGTATTTT. This gives the protein CASSTSDRPQSTQYF.